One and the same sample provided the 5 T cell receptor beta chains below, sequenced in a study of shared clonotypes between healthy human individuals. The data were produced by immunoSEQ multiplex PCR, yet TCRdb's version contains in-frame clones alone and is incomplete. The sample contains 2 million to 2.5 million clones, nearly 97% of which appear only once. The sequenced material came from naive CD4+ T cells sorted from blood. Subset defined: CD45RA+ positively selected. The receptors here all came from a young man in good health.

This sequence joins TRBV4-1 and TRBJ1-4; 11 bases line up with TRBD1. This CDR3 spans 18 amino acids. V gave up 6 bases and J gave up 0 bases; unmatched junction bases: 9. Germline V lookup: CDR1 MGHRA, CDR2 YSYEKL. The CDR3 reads CASSPGTGGFATNEKLFF. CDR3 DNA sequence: TGCGCCAGCAGTCCCGGGACAGGGGGGTTTGCAACTAATGAAAAACTGTTTTTT.

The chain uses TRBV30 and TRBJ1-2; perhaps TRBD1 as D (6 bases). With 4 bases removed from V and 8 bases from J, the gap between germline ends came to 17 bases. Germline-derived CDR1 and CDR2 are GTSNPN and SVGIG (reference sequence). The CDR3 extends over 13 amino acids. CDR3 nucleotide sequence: TGTGCCTGGACTATAGGGGGGCTCGGAGGCTACACCTTC. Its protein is CAWTIGGLGGYTF.

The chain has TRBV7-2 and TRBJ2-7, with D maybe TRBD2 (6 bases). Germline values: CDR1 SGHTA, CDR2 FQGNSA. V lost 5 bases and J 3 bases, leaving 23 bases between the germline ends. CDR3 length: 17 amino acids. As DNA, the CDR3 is TGTGCCAGCAGCAACGGTCGCGGACCGGGAGAGTACTACGAGCAGTACTTC. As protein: CASSNGRGPGEYYEQYF.

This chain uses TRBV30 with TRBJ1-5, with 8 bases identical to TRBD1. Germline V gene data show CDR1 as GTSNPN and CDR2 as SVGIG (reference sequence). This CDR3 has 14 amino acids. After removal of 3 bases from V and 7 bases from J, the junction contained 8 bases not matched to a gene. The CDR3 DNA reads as TGTGCCTGGAGCGTCGGACAGGGTGAACAGCCCCAGCATTTT. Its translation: CAWSVGQGEQPQHF.

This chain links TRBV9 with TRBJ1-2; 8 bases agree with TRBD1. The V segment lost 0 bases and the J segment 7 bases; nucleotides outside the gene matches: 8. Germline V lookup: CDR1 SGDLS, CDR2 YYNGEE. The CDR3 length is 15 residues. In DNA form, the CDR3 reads TGTGCCAGCAGCGTAGAGGGCAGGGGGCAGGGTGGCTACACCTTC. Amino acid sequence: CASSVEGRGQGGYTF.